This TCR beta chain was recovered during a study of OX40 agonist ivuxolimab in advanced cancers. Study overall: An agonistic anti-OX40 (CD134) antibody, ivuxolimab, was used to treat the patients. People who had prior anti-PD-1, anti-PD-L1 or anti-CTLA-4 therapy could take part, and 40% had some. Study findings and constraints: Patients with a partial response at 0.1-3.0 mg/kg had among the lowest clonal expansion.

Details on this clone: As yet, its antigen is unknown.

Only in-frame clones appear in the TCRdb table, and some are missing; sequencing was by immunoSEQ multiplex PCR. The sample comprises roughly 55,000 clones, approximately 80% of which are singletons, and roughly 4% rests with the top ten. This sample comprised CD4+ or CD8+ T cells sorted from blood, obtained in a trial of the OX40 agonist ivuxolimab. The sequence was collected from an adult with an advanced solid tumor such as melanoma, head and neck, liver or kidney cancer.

This CDR3 reads CASSLRLAGTGEQYF. The CDR3 DNA reads as TGTGCCAGCAGCTTACGACTAGCGGGTACAGGCGAGCAGTACTTC. The chain has TRBV7-2 and TRBJ2-7, with 10 bases aligning to TRBD2. CDR1 and CDR2 (germline): SGHTA, FQGNSA. CDR3 size: 15 residues. The V segment lost 2 bases and the J segment 6 bases; nucleotides outside the gene matches: 7. Full variable domain (rest looked up from reference TRBV7-2 and TRBJ2-7): GAGVSQSPSNKVTEKGKDVELRCDPISGHTALYWYRQSLGQGLEFLIYFQGNSAPDKSGLPSDRFSAERTGGSVSTLTIQRTQQEDSAVYLCASSLRLAGTGEQYFGPGTRLTVT.